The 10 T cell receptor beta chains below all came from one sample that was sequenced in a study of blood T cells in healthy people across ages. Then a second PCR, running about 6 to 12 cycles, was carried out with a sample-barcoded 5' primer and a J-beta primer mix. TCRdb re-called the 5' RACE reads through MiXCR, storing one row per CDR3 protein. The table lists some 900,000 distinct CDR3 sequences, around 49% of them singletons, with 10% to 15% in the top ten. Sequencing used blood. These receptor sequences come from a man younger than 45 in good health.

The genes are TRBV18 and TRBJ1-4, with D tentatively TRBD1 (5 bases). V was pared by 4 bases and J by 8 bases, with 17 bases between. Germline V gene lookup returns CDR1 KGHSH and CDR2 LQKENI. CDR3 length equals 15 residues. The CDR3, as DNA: TGTGCCAGCTCACAGCTCCGGGGCGGAGGAGAAAAACTGTTTTTT. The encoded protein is CASSQLRGGGEKLFF.

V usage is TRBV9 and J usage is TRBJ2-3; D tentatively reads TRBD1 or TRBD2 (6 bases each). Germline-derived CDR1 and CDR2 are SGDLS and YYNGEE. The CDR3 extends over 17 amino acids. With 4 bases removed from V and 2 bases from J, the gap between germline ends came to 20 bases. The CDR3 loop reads CASSHPPGAGYTDTQYF. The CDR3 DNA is TGTGCCAGCAGCCACCCACCGGGGGCCGGTTACACAGATACGCAGTATTTT. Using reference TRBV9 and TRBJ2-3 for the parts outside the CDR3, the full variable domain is DSGVTQTPKHLITATGQRVTLRCSPRSGDLSVYWYQQSLDQGLQFLIQYYNGEERAKGNILERFSAQQFPDLHSELNLSSLELGDSALYFCASSHPPGAGYTDTQYFGPGTRLTVL.

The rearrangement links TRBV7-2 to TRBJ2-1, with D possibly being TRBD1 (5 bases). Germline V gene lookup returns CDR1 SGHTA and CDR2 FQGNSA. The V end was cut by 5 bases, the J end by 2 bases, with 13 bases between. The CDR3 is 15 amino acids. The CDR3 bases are TGTGCCAGCAGCACAAGGGGTGTGCCCTACAATGAGCAGTTCTTC. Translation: CASSTRGVPYNEQFF.

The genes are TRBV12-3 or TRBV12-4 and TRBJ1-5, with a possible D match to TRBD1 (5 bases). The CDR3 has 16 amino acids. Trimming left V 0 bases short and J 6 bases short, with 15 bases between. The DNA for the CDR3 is TGTGCCAGCAGTTTAGCGCTGAGGGGTGGGAGTCAGCCCCAGCATTTT. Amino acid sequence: CASSLALRGGSQPQHF.

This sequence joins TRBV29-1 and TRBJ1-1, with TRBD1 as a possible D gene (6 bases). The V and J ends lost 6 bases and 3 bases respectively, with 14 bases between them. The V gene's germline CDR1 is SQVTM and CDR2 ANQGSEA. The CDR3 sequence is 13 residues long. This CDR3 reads CSVAQGRDTEAFF. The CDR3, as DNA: TGCAGCGTCGCACAGGGAAGGGACACTGAAGCTTTCTTT. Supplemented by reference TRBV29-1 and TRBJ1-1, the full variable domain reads SAVISQKPSRDICQRGTSLTIQCQVDSQVTMMFWYRQQPGQSLTLIATANQGSEATYESGFVIDKFPISRPNLTFSTLTVSNMSPEDSSIYLCSVAQGRDTEAFFGQGTRLTVV.

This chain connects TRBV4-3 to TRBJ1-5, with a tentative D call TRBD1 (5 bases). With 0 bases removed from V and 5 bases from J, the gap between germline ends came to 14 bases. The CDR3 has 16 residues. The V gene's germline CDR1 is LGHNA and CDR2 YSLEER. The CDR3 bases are TGCGCCAGCAGCCAAGATCGTACAGGAGGGTATCAGCCCCAGCATTTT. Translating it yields CASSQDRTGGYQPQHF.

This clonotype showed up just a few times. CDR3 in DNA: TGTGCCAGCAGTTACCGGATCTTGGACACAACCTCTGGGGCCAACGTCCTGACTTTC. Translated: CASSYRILDTTSGANVLTF. The chain uses TRBV6-5 and TRBJ2-6, with D maybe TRBD1 (5 bases). Looked up from germline, CDR1 is MNHEY and CDR2 is SVGAGI. There are 19 residues in the CDR3. Between the trimmed V and J ends, which lost 2 bases and 0 bases, there was a span of 17 bases.

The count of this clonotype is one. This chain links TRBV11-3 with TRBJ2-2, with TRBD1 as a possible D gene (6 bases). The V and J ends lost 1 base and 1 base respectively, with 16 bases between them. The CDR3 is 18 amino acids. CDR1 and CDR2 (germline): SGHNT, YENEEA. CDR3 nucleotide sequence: TGTGCCAGCAGCTTAGCCCCTCCGGGACAAAAGAACACCGGGGAGCTGTTTTTT. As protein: CASSLAPPGQKNTGELFF.

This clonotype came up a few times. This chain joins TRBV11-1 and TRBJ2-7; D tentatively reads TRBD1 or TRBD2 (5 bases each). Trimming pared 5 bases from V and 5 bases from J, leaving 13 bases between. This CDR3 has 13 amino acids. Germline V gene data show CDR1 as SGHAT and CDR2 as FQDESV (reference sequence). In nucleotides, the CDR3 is TGTGCCAGCAGCCCCAAGAGGGGCAACGAGCAGTACTTC. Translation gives CASSPKRGNEQYF.

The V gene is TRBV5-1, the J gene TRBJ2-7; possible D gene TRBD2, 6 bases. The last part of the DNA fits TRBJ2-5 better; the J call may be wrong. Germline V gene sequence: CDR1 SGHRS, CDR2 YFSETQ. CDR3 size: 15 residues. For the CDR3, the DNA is TGCGCCAGCAGCTTGGGTTCCGCGGGGCTAGAGACCCAGTACTTC. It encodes CASSLGSAGLETQYF.